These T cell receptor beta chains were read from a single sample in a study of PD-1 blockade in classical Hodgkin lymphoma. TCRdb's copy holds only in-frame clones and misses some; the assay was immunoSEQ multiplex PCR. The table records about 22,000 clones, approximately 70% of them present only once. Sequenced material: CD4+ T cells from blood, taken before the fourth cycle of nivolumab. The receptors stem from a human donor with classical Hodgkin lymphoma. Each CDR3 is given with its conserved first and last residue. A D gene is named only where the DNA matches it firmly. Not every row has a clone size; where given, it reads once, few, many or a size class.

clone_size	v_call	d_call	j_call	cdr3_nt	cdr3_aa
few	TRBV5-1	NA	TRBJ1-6	TGCGCCAGCAGCTTGGAAGGGGGCTATAATTCACCCCTCCACTTT	CASSLEGGYNSPLHF
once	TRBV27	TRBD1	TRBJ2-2	TGTGCCAGCAGTTTGGCAGGGGGCCCATCCACCGGGGAGCTGTTTTTT	CASSLAGGPSTGELFF
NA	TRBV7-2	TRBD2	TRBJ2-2	TGTGCCAGCAGCCGCCAGGGAGGGTTGACCGGGGAGCTGTTTTTT	CASSRQGGLTGELFF
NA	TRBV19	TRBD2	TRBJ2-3	TGTGCCAGTAGTAGGACTAGCGGGGCAGATACGCAGTATTTT	CASSRTSGADTQYF
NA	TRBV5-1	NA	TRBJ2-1	TGCGCCAGCAGCTTGGTAACAGCCATCTCCTACAATGAGCAGTTCTTC	CASSLVTAISYNEQFF
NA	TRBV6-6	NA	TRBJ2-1	TGTGCCAGCAGAACCGGGAGTTCCTACAATGAGCAGTTCTTC	CASRTGSSYNEQFF
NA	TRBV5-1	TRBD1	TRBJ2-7	TGCGCCAGCAGCTTGGTCTCGACAGGGAAGACCTACGAGCAGTACTTC	CASSLVSTGKTYEQYF
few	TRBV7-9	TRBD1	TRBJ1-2	TGTGCCAGCAGTTTAACAGGGGGCGTAGGCTACACCTTC	CASSLTGGVGYTF
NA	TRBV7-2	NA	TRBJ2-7	TGTGCCAGCAGCTTAGCCTCAGGGGCCCTCCGTGGTGGGGAGCAGTACTTC	CASSLASGALRGGEQYF
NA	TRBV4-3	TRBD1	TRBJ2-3	TGCGCCAGCAGCCAAGAGGGCAGGGGGCTGGTCACAGATACGCAGTATTTT	CASSQEGRGLVTDTQYF
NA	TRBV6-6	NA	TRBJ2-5	TGTGCCAGCAGTTACGTCGGGACGCAGGAGACCCAGTACTTC	CASSYVGTQETQYF
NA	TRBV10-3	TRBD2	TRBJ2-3	TGTGCCATCAGAGGAGCGGGGCTCCGCACAGATACGCAGTATTTT	CAIRGAGLRTDTQYF
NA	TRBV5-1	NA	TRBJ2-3	TGCGCCAGCAGCTTGGGAGGCGCAGATACGCAGTATTTT	CASSLGGADTQYF
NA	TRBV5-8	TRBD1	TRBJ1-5	TGTGCCAGCAGCTTATCCACGACAGGGGGGATCTTCTATAGCAATCAGCCCCAGCATTTT	CASSLSTTGGIFYSNQPQHF
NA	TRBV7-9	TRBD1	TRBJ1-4	TGTGCCAGCAGCGGCCGGGACAGGGGGCTGAATGAAAAACTGTTTTTT	CASSGRDRGLNEKLFF
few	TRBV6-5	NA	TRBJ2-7	TGTGCCAGCAGGAACTCACCGGCGGAATCCTACGAGCAGTACTTC	CASRNSPAESYEQYF
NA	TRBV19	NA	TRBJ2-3	TGTGCCAGTGGAAGGCCCACAGATACGCAGTATTTT	CASGRPTDTQYF
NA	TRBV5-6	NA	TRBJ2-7	TGTGCCAGCAGCTTGGATCCGGGACTTAGCTCCTACGAGCAGTACTTC	CASSLDPGLSSYEQYF
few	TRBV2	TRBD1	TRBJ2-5	TGTGCCAGCAGTTCGGACAGGGCGCAAGAGACCCAGTACTTC	CASSSDRAQETQYF
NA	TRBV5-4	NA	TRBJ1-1	TGTGCCAGCAGCCCCCGGGGGTTTACGGGGAACACTGAAGCTTTCTTT	CASSPRGFTGNTEAFF
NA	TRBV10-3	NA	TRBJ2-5	TGTGCCATCAGTGTGGGGGAAGAGACCCAGTACTTC	CAISVGEETQYF
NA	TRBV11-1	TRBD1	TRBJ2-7	TGTGCCAGCAGCCGAGGACAGGGGGCAAGTTACGAGCAGTACTTC	CASSRGQGASYEQYF
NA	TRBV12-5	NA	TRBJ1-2	TGTGCTGTCCAAGGGCTACTCTATGGCTACACCTTC	CAVQGLLYGYTF
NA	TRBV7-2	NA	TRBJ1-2	TGTGCCAGCAGCTTTCGACCCAGAAACTATGGCTACACCTTC	CASSFRPRNYGYTF
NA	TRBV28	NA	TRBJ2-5	TGTGCCAGCAGTTTTCAAGAACGGACCCAGTACTTC	CASSFQERTQYF
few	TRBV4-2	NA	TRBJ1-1	TGTGCCGGCCCGAGCGACACTGAAGCTTTCTTT	CAGPSDTEAFF
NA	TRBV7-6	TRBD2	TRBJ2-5	TGTGCCAGCAGCTTAGAGGCTAGCGGGGGCCAGGGGGAGACCCAGTACTTC	CASSLEASGGQGETQYF
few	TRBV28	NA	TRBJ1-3	TGTGCCAGCAGCCCCCCCCTTGGGAGCTCTGGAAACACCATATATTTT	CASSPPLGSSGNTIYF
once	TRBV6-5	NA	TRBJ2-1	TGTGCCAGCAGTTGGGGATACAATGAGCAGTTCTTC	CASSWGYNEQFF
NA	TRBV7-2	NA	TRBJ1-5	TGTGCCAGCAGTCAATCAGGGTCAAATCAGCCCCAGCATTTT	CASSQSGSNQPQHF
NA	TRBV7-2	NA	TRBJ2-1	TGTGCCAGCAGCCCCCCTGGGGGGGGGCCTAATGAGCAGTTCTTC	CASSPPGGGPNEQFF
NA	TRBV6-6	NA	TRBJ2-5	TGTGCCAGCAGTTCGCTAGCCACCGGGCAGTACTTC	CASSSLATGQYF
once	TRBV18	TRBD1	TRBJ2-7	TGTGCCAGCTCACCGCGGGCACAGGGGACCTACGAGCAGTACTTC	CASSPRAQGTYEQYF
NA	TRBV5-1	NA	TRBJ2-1	TGCGCCAGCAGCTTGTACCCCTCCGATGAGCAGTTCTTC	CASSLYPSDEQFF
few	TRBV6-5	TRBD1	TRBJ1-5	TGTGCCAGCAGTTACCAGGGGGCGAGTCAGCCCCAGCATTTT	CASSYQGASQPQHF
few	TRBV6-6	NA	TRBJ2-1	TGTGCCAGCAGCCCTAGCGTCGGGCAGTTCTTC	CASSPSVGQFF
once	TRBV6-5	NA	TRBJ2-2	TGTGCCAGCAGCTGGGTCAGCCCTAAAAGGGGGGAGCTGTTTTTT	CASSWVSPKRGELFF
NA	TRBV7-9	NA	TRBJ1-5	TGTGCCAGCAGGCCAAGACAGGTTAGCAATCAGCCCCAGCATTTT	CASRPRQVSNQPQHF
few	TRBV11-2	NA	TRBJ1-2	TGTGCCAGCAGCATGGGACACTTCTATGGCTACACCTTC	CASSMGHFYGYTF
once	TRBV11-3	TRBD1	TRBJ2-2	TGTGCCAGCAGCCCTACAGGGGTCGGGGAGCTGTTTTTT	CASSPTGVGELFF
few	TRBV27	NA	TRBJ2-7	TGTGCCAGCTCCCTCTACGAGCAGTACTTC	CASSLYEQYF
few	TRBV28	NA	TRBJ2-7	TGTGCCAGCAGTTTTGCCTACGAGCAGTACTTC	CASSFAYEQYF
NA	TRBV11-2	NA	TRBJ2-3	TGTGCCAGCACGGTCGACATCTACACAGATACGCAGTATTTT	CASTVDIYTDTQYF
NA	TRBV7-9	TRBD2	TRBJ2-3	TGTGCCAGCGGATCAGGACTAGCGGGGGGCCCAGGGACAGATACGCAGTATTTT	CASGSGLAGGPGTDTQYF
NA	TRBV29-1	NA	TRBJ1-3	TGCAGCGTCGACGGGTCCAGGACTGGAAACACCATATATTTT	CSVDGSRTGNTIYF
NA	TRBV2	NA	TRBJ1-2	TGTGCCAGCAGTCCTCCCGACGGACGATATAACTATGGCTACACCTTC	CASSPPDGRYNYGYTF
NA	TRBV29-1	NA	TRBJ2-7	TGCAGCGTTGGCGAAACAGGGTTCTACGAGCAGTACTTC	CSVGETGFYEQYF
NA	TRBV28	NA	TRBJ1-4	TGTGCCAGCAGTACCCGAGGAGGGGAAAATGAAAAACTGTTTTTT	CASSTRGGENEKLFF
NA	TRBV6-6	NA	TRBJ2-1	TGTGCCAGCAGTTACGGACACGGATGGTATGAGCAGTTCTTC	CASSYGHGWYEQFF
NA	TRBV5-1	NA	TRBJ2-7	TGCGCCAGCAGCTTCTGGGCAAGCTACGAGCAGTACTTC	CASSFWASYEQYF
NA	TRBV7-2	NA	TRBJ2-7	TGTGCCAGCAGCCCCCGGACAAGCTCCTACGAGCAGTACTTC	CASSPRTSSYEQYF
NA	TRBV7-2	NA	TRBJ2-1	TGTGCCAGCAGCTCCCTCCCGGCGGGGCTATACAATGAGCAGTTCTTC	CASSSLPAGLYNEQFF
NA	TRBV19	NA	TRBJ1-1	TGTGCCAGTAGTATAGGAGTACAGGTAGAAGCTTTCTTT	CASSIGVQVEAFF